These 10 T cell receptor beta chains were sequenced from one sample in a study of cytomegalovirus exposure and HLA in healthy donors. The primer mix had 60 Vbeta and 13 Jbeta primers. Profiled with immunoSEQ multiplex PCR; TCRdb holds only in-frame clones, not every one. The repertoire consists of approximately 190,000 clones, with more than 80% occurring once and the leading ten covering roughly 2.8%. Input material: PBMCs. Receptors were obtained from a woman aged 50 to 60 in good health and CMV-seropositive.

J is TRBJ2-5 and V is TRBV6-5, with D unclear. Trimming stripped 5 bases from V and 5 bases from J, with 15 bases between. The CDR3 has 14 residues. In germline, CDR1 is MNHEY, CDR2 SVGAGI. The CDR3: CASSQGPGSETQYF. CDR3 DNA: TGTGCCAGCAGTCAAGGTCCAGGATCCGAGACCCAGTACTTC.

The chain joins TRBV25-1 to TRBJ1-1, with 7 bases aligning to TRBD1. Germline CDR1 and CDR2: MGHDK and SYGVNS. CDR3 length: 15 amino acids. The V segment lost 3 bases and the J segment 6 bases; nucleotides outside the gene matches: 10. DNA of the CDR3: TGTGCCAGCAGTGATTGGGACAGAGCTGGGCCTGAAGCTTTCTTT. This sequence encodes CASSDWDRAGPEAFF.

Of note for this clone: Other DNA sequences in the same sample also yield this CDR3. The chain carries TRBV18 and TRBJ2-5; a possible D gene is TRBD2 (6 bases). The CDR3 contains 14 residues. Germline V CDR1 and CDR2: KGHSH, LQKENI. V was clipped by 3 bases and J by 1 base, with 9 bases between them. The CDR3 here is CASSPLGGQETQYF. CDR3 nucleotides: TGTGCCAGCTCACCCCTGGGGGGCCAAGAGACCCAGTACTTC.

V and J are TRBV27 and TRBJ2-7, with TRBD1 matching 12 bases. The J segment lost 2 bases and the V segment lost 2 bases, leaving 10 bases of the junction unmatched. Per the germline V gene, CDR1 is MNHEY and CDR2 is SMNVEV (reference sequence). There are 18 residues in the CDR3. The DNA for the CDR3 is TGTGCCAGCAGTTTAGGGGACCCCCGGGACAGGGGGCCCTACGAGCAGTACTTC. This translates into CASSLGDPRDRGPYEQYF.

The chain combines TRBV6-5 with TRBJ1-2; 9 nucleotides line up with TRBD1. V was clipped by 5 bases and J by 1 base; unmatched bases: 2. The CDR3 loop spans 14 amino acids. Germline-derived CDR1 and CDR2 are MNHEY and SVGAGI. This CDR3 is CASSDRGDNYGYTF. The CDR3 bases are TGTGCCAGCAGTGACAGGGGGGATAACTATGGCTACACCTTC.

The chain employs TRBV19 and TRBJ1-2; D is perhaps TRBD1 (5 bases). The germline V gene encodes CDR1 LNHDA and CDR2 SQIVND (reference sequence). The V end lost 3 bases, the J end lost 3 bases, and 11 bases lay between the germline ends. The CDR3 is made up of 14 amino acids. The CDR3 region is CASSIRPRDYGYTF. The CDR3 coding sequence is TGTGCCAGTAGTATTCGTCCCAGGGACTATGGCTACACCTTC.

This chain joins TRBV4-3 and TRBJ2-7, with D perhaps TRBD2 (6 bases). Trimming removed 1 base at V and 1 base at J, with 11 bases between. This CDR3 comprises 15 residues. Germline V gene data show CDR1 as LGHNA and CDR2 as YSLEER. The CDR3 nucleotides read TGCGCCAGCAGCCAAGCAGCGGGCCTATCCTACGAGCAGTACTTC. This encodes CASSQAAGLSYEQYF.

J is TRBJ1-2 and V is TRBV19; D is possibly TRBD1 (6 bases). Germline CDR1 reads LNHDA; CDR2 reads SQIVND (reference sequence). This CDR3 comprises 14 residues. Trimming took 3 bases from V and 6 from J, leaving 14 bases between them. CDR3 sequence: CASSILQQGDGYTF. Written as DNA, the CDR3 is TGTGCCAGTAGTATTCTACAACAGGGAGATGGCTACACCTTC.

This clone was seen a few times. The CDR3 DNA reads TGTGCCAGCAGTTCCTCTCACACCGGGGAGCTGTTTTTT. It is translated as CASSSSHTGELFF. The chain combines TRBV6-1 with TRBJ2-2; the D is unclear. Trimming took off 5 bases at V and 3 bases at J, with 7 bases between the two ends. Germline CDR1 reads MNHNS; CDR2 reads SASEGT. This CDR3 spans 13 amino acids.

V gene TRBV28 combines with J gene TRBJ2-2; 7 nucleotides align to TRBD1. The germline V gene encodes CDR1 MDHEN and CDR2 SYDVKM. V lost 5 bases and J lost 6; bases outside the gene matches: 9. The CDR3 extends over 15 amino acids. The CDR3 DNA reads TGTGCCAGCAGTCCCGGGACAGTATGGGCCGGGGAGCTGTTTTTT. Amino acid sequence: CASSPGTVWAGELFF.